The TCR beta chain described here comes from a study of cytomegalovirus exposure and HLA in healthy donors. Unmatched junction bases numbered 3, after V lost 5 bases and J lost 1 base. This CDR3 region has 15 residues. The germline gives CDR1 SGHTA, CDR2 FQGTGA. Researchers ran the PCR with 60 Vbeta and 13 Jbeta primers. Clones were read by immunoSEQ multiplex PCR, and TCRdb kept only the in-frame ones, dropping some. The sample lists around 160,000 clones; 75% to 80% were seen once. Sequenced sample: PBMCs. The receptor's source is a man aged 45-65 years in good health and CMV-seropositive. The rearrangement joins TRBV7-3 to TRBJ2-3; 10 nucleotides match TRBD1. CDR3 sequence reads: CASSVTGGGTDTQYF. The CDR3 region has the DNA TGTGCCAGCAGCGTGACAGGGGGCGGCACAGATACGCAGTATTTT.